This TCR beta chain originates from a study of blood T cell repertoires in COVID-19. Study summary: Nucleic acid was either cDNA or gDNA, and it came from T cells, B-cell-depleted T cells, or PBMCs.

V lost 5 bases and J lost 5, with 15 bases in between. Germline CDR1 LNHDA, CDR2 SQIVND (reference sequence). The CDR3 consists of 14 residues. Authors' processing steps: Reference gene primers were amplified, and this amplification served to estimate nucleated cell counts. Assay: immunoSEQ multiplex PCR; the TCRdb copy retains only in-frame clones and omits some. The DNA gave D and trimming, while V, J and clone size come from that table. The sample has about 210,000 clones; roughly four fifths are singletons. The rearrangement uses TRBV19 and TRBJ1-2; maybe TRBD1 (5 bases). The receptor was isolated from a woman in her thirties or forties with active or convalescent COVID-19. Sequenced: peripheral blood. CDR3 loop: CASSLSGGRYGYTF. CDR3 coding DNA: TGTGCCAGTAGTCTCTCCGGGGGTAGGTATGGCTACACCTTC.